A single sample gave rise to the 26 T cell receptor beta chains below, sequenced in a study of beta chain features in type 1 diabetes. The isolated RNA, all of it, was reverse transcribed, so expressed TCRB transcripts were what got sequenced. Profiled with immunoSEQ multiplex PCR; TCRdb holds only in-frame clones, not every one. This table holds 250,000 to 300,000 clones, under 8.5% found once. Sequencing was performed on central memory CD4+ T cells from blood. These receptors were collected from a woman aged 18-35 years in good health.

The chain employs TRBV30 and TRBJ1-1, with a tentative D call TRBD1 (6 bases). The length of the CDR3 is 12 residues. In germline, CDR1 is GTSNPN, CDR2 SVGIG (reference sequence). The V end was cut by 4 bases, the J end by 5 bases, with 11 bases between. CDR3: CAWTGRGTEAFF. CDR3 nucleotides: TGTGCCTGGACAGGGAGGGGGACTGAAGCTTTCTTT.

The sample holds a few counts of this clone. The chain's CDR3 is CASRSPGNPTDTQYF. The DNA for the CDR3 is TGTGCCAGCAGATCCCCCGGGAACCCCACAGATACGCAGTATTTT. V usage is TRBV2 and J usage is TRBJ2-3; D may be TRBD2 (5 bases). The CDR3 spans 15 residues. V was trimmed by 6 bases and J by 2 bases, leaving 15 bases between them. CDR1 is SNHLY, CDR2 FYNNEI, per germline. Looking up the rest from reference TRBV2 and TRBJ2-3 gives the full variable domain: EPEVTQTPSHQVTQMGQEVILRCVPISNHLYFYWYRQILGQKVEFLVSFYNNEISEKSEIFDDQFSVERPDGSNFTLKIRSTKLEDSAMYFCASRSPGNPTDTQYFGPGTRLTVL.

This clone occurred a few times. The same CDR3 is also encoded by other DNA sequences in this sample. The V call is TRBV4-2, the J call TRBJ2-5; D is possibly TRBD1 or TRBD2 (6 bases each). The CDR3 loop spans 16 amino acids. Germline V CDR1 and CDR2: LGHNA, YNFKEQ. Trimming stripped 3 bases from V and 1 base from J, with 15 bases between. The CDR3 nucleotides read TGTGCCAGCAGCCAGGACAGTTGGAGGGTCCAAGAGACCCAGTACTTC. This translates into CASSQDSWRVQETQYF.

This clone has at least ten counts. This rearrangement joins TRBV18 to TRBJ2-7, with D unresolved. V was pared by 3 bases and J by 5 bases, with 14 bases between. Germline lookup yields CDR1 KGHSH and CDR2 LQKENI. This CDR3 region has 14 residues. The CDR3 DNA reads TGTGCCAGCTCACCCGGGCCACTGAAGGACGAGCAGTACTTC. Translating gives CASSPGPLKDEQYF.

V and J are TRBV18 and TRBJ2-1; TRBD1 aligns across 7 bases. The J segment lost 12 bases and the V segment lost 4 bases, leaving 9 bases of the junction unmatched. Germline V gene lookup returns CDR1 KGHSH and CDR2 LQKENI. CDR3 size: 13 residues. The CDR3 nucleotides read TGTGCCAGCTCACGTGGACAGGAAGAAAGGCAGTTCTTC. Amino acids: CASSRGQEERQFF.

This clone was found a few times. J is TRBJ2-2 and V is TRBV9; 10 bases align to TRBD2. CDR3 length: 16 residues. Germline CDR1 reads SGDLS; CDR2 reads YYNGEE. Trimming took 1 base from V and 6 from J; bases not matched to a gene: 6. This CDR3 is CASSVRSGGAPGELFF. The CDR3 DNA is TGTGCCAGCAGCGTAAGGAGCGGGGGGGCACCCGGGGAGCTGTTTTTT. Using reference TRBV9 and TRBJ2-2 for the parts outside the CDR3, the full variable domain is DSGVTQTPKHLITATGQRVTLRCSPRSGDLSVYWYQQSLDQGLQFLIQYYNGEERAKGNILERFSAQQFPDLHSELNLSSLELGDSALYFCASSVRSGGAPGELFFGEGSRLTVL.

V gene TRBV5-8 combines with J gene TRBJ1-2; the D gene is possibly TRBD1 (6 bases). The V and J ends lost 3 bases and 6 bases respectively, with 15 bases between them. Germline V lookup: CDR1 SGHTS, CDR2 YDEGEE. The CDR3 is 14 amino acids. In DNA, the CDR3 is TGTGCCAGCAGCTGGGGGGACTACAGGGATGGCTACACCTTC. Translating it yields CASSWGDYRDGYTF.

There are many counts of this clone. This chain connects TRBV28 to TRBJ2-4; no reliable D call. CDR1 is MDHEN, CDR2 SYDVKM, per germline. The CDR3 consists of 14 residues. The V end lost 7 bases, the J end lost 3 bases, and 13 bases lay between the germline ends. Here the CDR3 DNA reads TGTGCCAGCATGGGTTCTATAGTCAAAAACATTCAGTACTTC. Translation: CASMGSIVKNIQYF.

This chain uses TRBV4-1 with TRBJ2-3, with D perhaps TRBD1 (6 bases). This CDR3 has 16 residues. The V end was cut by 1 base, the J end by 1 base, with 12 bases between. The germline V gene has CDR1 MGHRA and CDR2 YSYEKL. The DNA of the CDR3 is TGCGCCAGCAGCCAAGTTAGCGAGGGGGGCACAGATACGCAGTATTTT. Its translation: CASSQVSEGGTDTQYF.

The rearrangement joins TRBV4-2 to TRBJ2-3; no reliable D call. Per germline, CDR1 LGHNA and CDR2 YNFKEQ. This CDR3 has 14 residues. V was pared by 2 bases and J by 4 bases, with 10 bases between. The CDR3 nucleotides are TGTGCCAGCAGCCAACGTGATAGCCCAGATACGCAGTATTTT. Translating it yields CASSQRDSPDTQYF.

V and J are TRBV27 and TRBJ2-5; no firm D call. The CDR3 is 13 residues long. Between the trimmed V and J ends, which lost 5 bases and 1 base, there was a span of 8 bases. Germline V gene sequence: CDR1 MNHEY, CDR2 SMNVEV (reference sequence). The CDR3 protein is CASSRSGQETQYF. The CDR3 nucleotides read TGTGCCAGCAGTAGGTCAGGCCAAGAGACCCAGTACTTC.

This clone has at least ten counts. V gene TRBV2 combines with J gene TRBJ1-2, with D possibly TRBD1 on 5 matching bases. The CDR3 totals 15 residues. Germline loops: CDR1 SNHLY, CDR2 FYNNEI. The ends were cut back, 6 bases at V and 2 bases at J, with 16 bases in the middle. Written as DNA, the CDR3 is TGTGCCAGCAGGGTAACCCAGGGAGGCAACTATGGCTACACCTTC. Protein: CASRVTQGGNYGYTF.

The chain is built from TRBV30 and TRBJ2-5; possible D gene TRBD1, 6 bases. V shed 8 bases and J shed 1 base, with 17 bases lying between them. Germline V gene sequence: CDR1 GTSNPN, CDR2 SVGIG (reference sequence). This CDR3 has 14 residues. DNA of the CDR3: TGTGCCAGGGATTCCGGGACAACCCAAGAGACCCAGTACTTC. This codes for CARDSGTTQETQYF.

V usage is TRBV4-3 and J usage is TRBJ2-5; 8 bases map to TRBD1. The CDR3 extends over 13 amino acids. V shed 4 bases and J 3 bases; nucleotides not matched to a gene: 1. CDR1 LGHNA and CDR2 YSLEER come from the germline V gene. CDR3 in amino acids: CASSLTGEETQYF. Written as DNA, the CDR3 is TGCGCCAGCAGCCTGACAGGGGAAGAGACCCAGTACTTC.

The chain carries TRBV7-2 and TRBJ2-1; D is ambiguous. The CDR3 length is 14 residues. CDR1 is SGHTA and CDR2 is FQGNSA in the germline V gene. The V gene lost 0 bases and the J gene lost 4 bases, with 7 bases spanning the gap. DNA for the CDR3: TGTGCCAGCAGCTTAGCGATTCAGTACAATGAGCAGTTCTTC. Its protein product is CASSLAIQYNEQFF. The full variable domain, completed using reference TRBV7-2 and TRBJ2-1, is GAGVSQSPSNKVTEKGKDVELRCDPISGHTALYWYRQSLGQGLEFLIYFQGNSAPDKSGLPSDRFSAERTGGSVSTLTIQRTQQEDSAVYLCASSLAIQYNEQFFGPGTRLTVL.

This clone was seen only a few times. This chain connects TRBV23-1 to TRBJ1-5; unclear D gene. TRBV23-1 is noted as an ORF with a role that remains uncertain. The germline V and J ends were trimmed by 2 bases and 7 bases, with 15 bases remaining between them. This CDR3 comprises 15 residues. Here the CDR3 reads CASSQLIQVGQPQHF. CDR3 nucleotides: TGCGCCAGCAGTCAACTAATACAAGTTGGGCAGCCCCAGCATTTT.

This clone was seen at least ten times. This CDR3 is CASSGMGQRTGELFF. The CDR3 region has the DNA TGTGCCAGCAGCGGCATGGGACAGAGGACCGGGGAGCTGTTTTTT. The rearrangement joins TRBV7-3 to TRBJ2-2; TRBD1 aligns across 7 bases. The length of the CDR3 is 15 residues. CDR1 and CDR2 from the germline V gene are SGHTA and FQGTGA. The junction had 8 bases not matched to a gene; V was cut back by 5 bases and J by 5 bases.

This clone was counted ten times or more. The genes are TRBV25-1 and TRBJ2-7; TRBD1 matches 8 bases. Germline CDR1 and CDR2: MGHDK and SYGVNS. CDR3 size: 12 residues. Trimming removed 8 bases from V and 3 bases from J; junction bases left unmatched: 3. The CDR3 DNA is TGTGCCAGCGGGGACAGGTACTACGAGCAGTACTTC. Protein: CASGDRYYEQYF.

This clone showed up just a few times. The chain carries TRBV7-8 and TRBJ2-1; weak D call: TRBD2 (5 bases). The CDR3 consists of 16 residues. V shed 2 bases and J shed 4 bases, with 15 bases lying between them. The germline gives CDR1 SGHVS, CDR2 FQNEAQ. In DNA form, the CDR3 reads TGTGCCAGCAGCTTACGGGGTTTCAGTGCTTACAATGAGCAGTTCTTC. Amino acids: CASSLRGFSAYNEQFF.

This sequence joins TRBV6-5 and TRBJ2-3; no clear D. The V gene lost 0 bases and the J gene lost 2 bases, with 3 bases spanning the gap. The V gene's germline CDR1 is MNHEY and CDR2 SVGAGI. This CDR3 region has 13 residues. The CDR3 sequence is CASSYSITDTQYF. Written as DNA, the CDR3 is TGTGCCAGCAGTTACTCGATCACAGATACGCAGTATTTT.

The table lists this clone with a few counts. The rearrangement uses TRBV7-2 and TRBJ2-3; possible D gene TRBD2, 5 bases. Per germline, CDR1 SGHTA and CDR2 FQGNSA. V was shortened by 5 bases and J by 4 bases, with 13 bases between the two germline ends. This CDR3 region has 14 residues. The CDR3 sequence is CASSRDPRADTQYF. CDR3 bases: TGTGCCAGCAGCCGGGATCCCCGGGCAGATACGCAGTATTTT.

Only a few counts were recorded for this clone. This chain connects TRBV18 to TRBJ2-3; unclear D gene. Germline lookup yields CDR1 KGHSH and CDR2 LQKENI. V was clipped by 4 bases and J by 1 base, with 9 bases between them. This CDR3 spans 14 amino acids. This CDR3 reads CASSLDGRTDTQYF. In DNA form, the CDR3 reads TGTGCCAGCTCACTGGACGGTCGCACAGATACGCAGTATTTT.

The J gene is TRBJ1-5, the V gene TRBV28, with TRBD1 matching 10 bases. The CDR3 loop spans 18 amino acids. Germline-derived CDR1 and CDR2 are MDHEN and SYDVKM. The V segment lost 1 base and the J segment 2 bases; nucleotides outside the gene matches: 8. CDR3 sequence reads: CASSLLRTGGRGNQPQHF. In DNA form, the CDR3 reads TGTGCCAGCAGTTTATTGAGGACAGGGGGAAGGGGCAATCAGCCCCAGCATTTT.

In regard to this clone: Other nucleotide sequences in the sample specify the same CDR3. The chain is built from TRBV15 and TRBJ2-3; TRBD2 might be the D (6 bases). V lost 5 bases to trimming and J lost 9 bases, with 15 bases between them. CDR3 length: 13 residues. Germline loops: CDR1 LNHNV, CDR2 YYDKDF (reference sequence). The CDR3 sequence is CATSPSRRGTQYF. The CDR3 bases are TGTGCCACCAGCCCTTCTAGGAGGGGCACGCAGTATTTT.

This clone was recorded at least ten times. CDR3 residues: CARDEGGYGYTF. The CDR3 DNA sequence: TGTGCCAGGGACGAGGGGGGATATGGCTACACCTTC. J is TRBJ1-2 and V is TRBV30; tentative D call: TRBD1 (6 bases). Looked up from germline, CDR1 is GTSNPN and CDR2 is SVGIG (reference sequence). V lost 8 bases to trimming and J lost 5 bases, with 15 bases between them. The length of the CDR3 is 12 residues.

This clone was picked up many times. The chain has TRBV28 and TRBJ1-5; possibly TRBD1 for D (6 bases). Per the germline V gene, CDR1 is MDHEN and CDR2 is SYDVKM. This CDR3 has 14 amino acids. The V end was cut by 7 bases, the J end by 9 bases, with 19 bases between. CDR3 in DNA: TGTGCCAGCATCCGATCGGGGGGCTTAAGGCCCCAGCATTTT. Amino acids: CASIRSGGLRPQHF.